This TCR beta chain was recovered during a study of cytomegalovirus exposure and HLA in healthy donors. Study information: It was reported in a later analysis that the same platform had been used for the roughly 110 validation repertoires as for the roughly 700 first-cohort repertoires.

As to this clone: The antigen is undetermined.

CDR3 length equals 19 residues. Generated by immunoSEQ multiplex PCR, the TCRdb table keeps only in-frame clones and is missing some. The sample has 130,000 to 150,000 clones, approximately 89% seen once; the top ten hold around 9%. Study-level points and caveats: Later, an analysis found that TCR clusters from the first cohort tended to co-occur in the roughly 120 validation repertoires. Most TCR sequences proved rare, with some public TCRs found in many donors. In vitro data verified a few CMV-associated chains as specific for CMV antigens.

The clonotype was recovered from a woman aged 18-30 years in good health and CMV-seropositive. The source material was PBMCs. This chain connects TRBV21-1 to TRBJ1-4; the D call TRBD1 from the table was never checked on the DNA. TRBV21-1 is flagged as a pseudogene. The CDR3 sequence: CASSHSEGDRGSTNEKLFF. The CDR3 DNA follows: TGTGCCAGCAGCCACTCCGAGGGGGACAGGGGATCAACTAATGAAAAACTGTTTTTT.